Shown below are 18 T cell receptor beta chains from a single sample sequenced in a study of human T cells and chemical hapten exposure. The time point was: pre-sensitization, week 0. Treatment indicated: therapeutic diphenylcyclopropenone sensitization with weekly scalp DPC. TCRdb itself ran the RACE reads through MiXCR, one entry per CDR3 protein. The sample lists fewer than 300,000 distinct CDR3 sequences, roughly 8.9% occurring once. Sample: whole blood, taken in connection with sensitization to the hapten diphenylcyclopropenone (DPC). These receptor sequences come from a woman aged 35 to 49 with alopecia areata. Some clones in this sample may be carry-over from other donors' samples.

This chain links TRBV6-5 with TRBJ2-3; TRBD2 might be the D (6 bases). Germline CDR1 MNHEY, CDR2 SVGAGI. Trimming removed 2 bases from V and 0 bases from J, with 9 bases in between. The CDR3 runs 15 residues. DNA of the CDR3: TGTGCCAGCAGTTACACGGGGAGGAGCACAGATACGCAGTATTTT. Residues: CASSYTGRSTDTQYF.

As to this clonotype: With a much larger clone just one base away, this may be a read error. V is TRBV3-1 and J is TRBJ2-2; tentative D call: TRBD2 (5 bases). This CDR3 comprises 12 residues. The germline gives CDR1 LGHDT, CDR2 YNNKEL (reference sequence). CDR3 amino acids: CASSQVHGEPFF. CDR3 nucleotides: TGTGCCAGCAGCCAAGTGCACGGGGAGCCGTTTTTT.

The rearrangement links TRBV7-2 to TRBJ2-5; 11 nucleotides line up with TRBD2. Germline V gene data show CDR1 as SGHTA and CDR2 as FQGNSA. This CDR3 is built from 16 residues. V dropped 3 bases and J dropped 3; count of bases not matched to a gene: 6. CDR3 in amino acids: CASSFLLTSGEETQYF. The CDR3 coding sequence is TGTGCCAGCAGCTTCCTGTTGACTAGCGGGGAAGAGACCCAGTACTTC. Drawing the rest from reference TRBV7-2 and TRBJ2-5, the complete variable domain is GAGVSQSPSNKVTEKGKDVELRCDPISGHTALYWYRQSLGQGLEFLIYFQGNSAPDKSGLPSDRFSAERTGGSVSTLTIQRTQQEDSAVYLCASSFLLTSGEETQYFGPGTRLLVL.

This clonotype was seen only a few times. The chain couples TRBV21-1 to TRBJ1-5; no check of the table's D call, TRBD1, against the DNA was made. TRBV21-1 is recorded as a pseudogene. The CDR3 sequence is 15 residues long. CDR3 sequence (DNA): TGTGCCAACCCGCTGGGACAGACGAAGTGTCAGCCCCAGCATTTT. This encodes CANPLGQTKCQPQHF.

V gene TRBV11-2 combines with J gene TRBJ2-7; 9 bases map to TRBD2. V gave up 1 base and J gave up 4 bases; unmatched junction bases: 5. The germline V gene encodes CDR1 SGHAT and CDR2 FQNNGV. This CDR3 is built from 15 residues. DNA for the CDR3: TGTGCCAGCAGCTTAGGGCTAGCGGGAATTTACGAGCAGTACTTC. As protein: CASSLGLAGIYEQYF.

The chain couples TRBV28 to TRBJ2-1; unclear D gene. The V end lost 3 bases, the J end lost 0 bases, and 3 bases lay between the germline ends. CDR1 is MDHEN and CDR2 is SYDVKM in the germline V gene. The CDR3 totals 13 residues. The CDR3: CASSFASYNEQFF. The CDR3 DNA reads TGTGCCAGCAGTTTCGCCTCCTACAATGAGCAGTTCTTC.

This clonotype came up a few times. The J gene is TRBJ2-6, the V gene TRBV3-1; TRBD1 aligns across 8 bases. The junction had 1 base not matched to a gene; V was cut back by 4 bases and J by 2 bases. Germline lookup yields CDR1 LGHDT and CDR2 YNNKEL (reference sequence). The CDR3 covers 15 residues. This CDR3 reads CASSLQGAGANVLTF. CDR3 nucleotides: TGTGCCAGCAGCCTACAGGGGGCTGGGGCCAACGTCCTGACTTTC.

V is TRBV28 and J is TRBJ1-5; 10 bases are a match to TRBD1. With 7 bases clipped from V and 6 bases from J, the junction kept 9 bases outside the gene matches. The germline V gene has CDR1 MDHEN and CDR2 SYDVKM. The CDR3 spans 15 residues. CDR3: CASTPGTGVLQPQHF. In DNA form, the CDR3 reads TGTGCCAGCACTCCTGGGACAGGGGTCCTTCAGCCCCAGCATTTT.

CDR3 DNA sequence: TGTGCCACCAGTCCACCCACAGGCTCCTACAATGAGCAGTTCTTC. Protein product: CATSPPTGSYNEQFF. V is TRBV24-1 and J is TRBJ2-1; a weak D match, TRBD1 (5 bases). The CDR3 is made up of 15 amino acids. V was trimmed by 6 bases and J by 0 bases, leaving 11 bases between them. Germline assignment: CDR1 KGHDR and CDR2 SFDVKD.

The rearrangement links TRBV9 to TRBJ2-6; the D gene could be TRBD1 or TRBD2 (5 bases each). This CDR3 comprises 17 residues. Germline lookup yields CDR1 SGDLS and CDR2 YYNGEE. V shed 0 bases and J shed 0 bases, with 10 bases lying between them. The CDR3 sequence is CASSVVGRGSGANVLTF. The DNA of the CDR3 is TGTGCCAGCAGCGTAGTGGGACGAGGCTCTGGGGCCAACGTCCTGACTTTC.

The table lists this clonotype with a few counts. The chain is built from TRBV6-5 and TRBJ2-7, with 9 bases matching TRBD1. This CDR3 comprises 16 residues. V lost 6 bases and J lost 0; bases outside the gene matches: 9. The V gene's germline CDR1 is MNHEY and CDR2 SVGAGI. The CDR3 DNA sequence: TGTGCCAGCAGCCGGGACAGGGACGTTACCTCCTACGAGCAGTACTTC. Translating it yields CASSRDRDVTSYEQYF.

This clonotype was detected a few times. This chain joins TRBV14 and TRBJ2-3; D remains unclear. This CDR3 has 13 amino acids. The V gene lost 0 bases and the J gene lost 9 bases, with 10 bases spanning the gap. The germline CDR1 and CDR2 sequences are SGHDN and FVKESK. The CDR3 sequence is CASSQDPRLTQYF. The CDR3 DNA follows: TGTGCCAGCAGCCAAGATCCCCGGCTAACGCAGTATTTT.

This clonotype has ten or more counts. The V call is TRBV3-1, the J call TRBJ2-3; TRBD2 matches at 8 bases. This CDR3 is 16 amino acids long. Germline V lookup: CDR1 LGHDT, CDR2 YNNKEL (reference sequence). The V segment lost 4 bases and the J segment 6 bases; nucleotides outside the gene matches: 12. In DNA form, the CDR3 reads TGTGCCAGCAGCCCCGATGGAGTAGCGGGGTACGATACGCAGTATTTT. Encoded protein: CASSPDGVAGYDTQYF.

This clonotype has more than one count but fewer than ten. The rearrangement links TRBV6-5 to TRBJ2-1; 10 bases align to TRBD2. J lost 9 bases, V lost 0 bases, and 8 bases had no gene match. The CDR3 totals 16 residues. Looked up from germline, CDR1 is MNHEY and CDR2 is SVGAGI. CDR3 coding DNA: TGTGCCAGCAGTTACTCGCAACTAGCGGGAATCGGTGAGCAGTTCTTC. This codes for CASSYSQLAGIGEQFF.

Only a few counts were recorded for this clonotype. The chain joins TRBV18 to TRBJ2-1; perhaps TRBD2 as D (6 bases). The CDR3 is 13 residues long. The germline V gene encodes CDR1 KGHSH and CDR2 LQKENI. The V and J ends lost 1 base and 7 bases respectively, with 8 bases between them. CDR3 sequence (DNA): TGTGCCAGCTCACCACGGGAGGTTAATGAGCAGTTCTTC. Its protein is CASSPREVNEQFF.

V usage is TRBV12-3 or TRBV12-4 and J usage is TRBJ1-1; D might be TRBD1 (5 bases). Trimming shortened V by 7 bases and J by 3 bases, and 21 bases separated the two germline ends. The CDR3 sequence is 16 residues long. The CDR3, as DNA: TGTGCCAGCACCCCACGGGGCAGGACCAGAGACACTGAAGCTTTCTTT. It codes for CASTPRGRTRDTEAFF.

V is TRBV5-1 and J is TRBJ1-4; D might be TRBD1 (5 bases). Per germline, CDR1 SGHRS and CDR2 YFSETQ. Deletions cut 0 bases from V and 6 bases from J, with 12 bases between. The CDR3 sequence is 15 residues long. The CDR3 protein is CASSLVGAADEKLFF. CDR3 sequence (DNA): TGCGCCAGCAGCTTGGTAGGGGCAGCTGATGAAAAACTGTTTTTT.

This clonotype was recorded at least ten times. The genes are TRBV27 and TRBJ2-2; D assignment may be TRBD1 or TRBD2 (5 bases each). The V gene's germline CDR1 is MNHEY and CDR2 SMNVEV (reference sequence). The CDR3 spans 14 residues. Trimming took off 6 bases at V and 6 bases at J, with 14 bases between the two ends. The CDR3 nucleotides read TGTGCCAGCAGACGAGGGACGATGGCCGGGGAGCTGTTTTTT. This encodes CASRRGTMAGELFF.